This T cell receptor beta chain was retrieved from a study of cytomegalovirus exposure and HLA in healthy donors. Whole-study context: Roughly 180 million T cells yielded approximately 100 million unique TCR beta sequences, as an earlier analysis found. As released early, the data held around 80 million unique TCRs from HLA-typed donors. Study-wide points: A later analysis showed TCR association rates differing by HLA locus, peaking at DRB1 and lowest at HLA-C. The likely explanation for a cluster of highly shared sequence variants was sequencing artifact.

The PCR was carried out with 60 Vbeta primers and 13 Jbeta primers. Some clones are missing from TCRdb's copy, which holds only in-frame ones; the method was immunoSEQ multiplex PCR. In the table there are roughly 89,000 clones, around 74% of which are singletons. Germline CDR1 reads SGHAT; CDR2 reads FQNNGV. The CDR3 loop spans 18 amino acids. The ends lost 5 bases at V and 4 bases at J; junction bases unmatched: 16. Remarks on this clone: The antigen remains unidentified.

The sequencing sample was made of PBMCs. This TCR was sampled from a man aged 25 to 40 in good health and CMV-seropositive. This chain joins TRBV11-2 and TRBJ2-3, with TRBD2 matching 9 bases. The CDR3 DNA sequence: TGTGCCAGCAGCGCGTCCCCCAGCGGGGGGTATGGGGCAGATACGCAGTATTTT. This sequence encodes CASSASPSGGYGADTQYF.